Sequencing of this TCR beta chain was carried out in a study of CD8 T cells in Susac syndrome. General study findings and limits: The study recognized that its TCR sequencing and HLA analysis covered a relatively small number of individuals.

When the RNA was reverse transcribed, random hexamers were used with an input of roughly 0.45 to 1 ug. TCRdb recomputed calls from the immunoSEQ multiplex PCR reads with MiXCR, one row per CDR3 protein. Here the sample spans under 200,000 distinct CDR3 sequences, just over 90% being singletons. Germline V gene data show CDR1 as SQVTM and CDR2 as ANQGSEA. Trimming stripped 5 bases from V and 1 base from J, with 12 bases between. The length of the CDR3 is 14 residues. Healthy donors formed controls matched for age and sex. Negative isolation yielded CD4+ and CD8+ T cells, and FACS enriched TEMRA cells. For this clonotype: The target antigen is unknown.

The rearrangement joins TRBV29-1 to TRBJ2-1, with D possibly TRBD1 on 6 matching bases. The receptor was isolated from a human donor in good health. Input material: CD4+ T cells from PBMCs. The CDR3 DNA reads TGCAGCGTTATAACAGGGAGTTCCTACAATGAGCAGTTCTTC. Amino acids: CSVITGSSYNEQFF.